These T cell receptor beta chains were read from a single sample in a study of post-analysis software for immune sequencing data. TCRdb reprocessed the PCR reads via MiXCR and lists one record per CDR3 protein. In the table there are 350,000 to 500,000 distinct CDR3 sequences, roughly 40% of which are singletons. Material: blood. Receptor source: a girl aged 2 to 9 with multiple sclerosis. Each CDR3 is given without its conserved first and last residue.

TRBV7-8	ASSFLTGSEIQPQH
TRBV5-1	ASSLGENSPREQY
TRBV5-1	ASSLGQPSNQPQH
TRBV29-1	SVIGTGGDYEQY
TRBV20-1	SARDLQGLGEKLF
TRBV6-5	ASSYSGQGGETQY
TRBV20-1	SASPTSGGLYNEQF
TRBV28	ASSSYRAGETQY
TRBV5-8	ASSAGTRNLETQY
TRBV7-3	ASSSGGRGPLEEQY
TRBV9	ASSVNRQEPYGYT
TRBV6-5	ASRRQGPNYGYT
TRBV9	ASSVGGINYNEQF
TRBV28	ASSLGGGGRKTQY
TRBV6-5	ASSYSGLAGGRDTQY
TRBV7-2	ASSSTGFSYEQY
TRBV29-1	SVQNTEAF
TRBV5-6	ASSPPGGTEQF
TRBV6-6	ASAPVAPVETQY
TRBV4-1	ASSLLGTGGQDEQY
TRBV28	ASSRTGFSYEQY
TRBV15	ATSRDLARAYEQY
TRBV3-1	ASSYKPGQGSYSEQF
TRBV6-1	ASRALERGLYQPQH
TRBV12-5	ASGFGENIQY
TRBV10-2	ASSTGLAGGLGVYREQY
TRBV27	ASPERSEETQY
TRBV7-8	ASSRRGRDNSPLH
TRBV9	ASSVAGQYTEAF
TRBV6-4	ASSDSGQAYSGANVLT
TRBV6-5	ASSPVAGGPNEQF
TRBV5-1	ASSLDRPTYEQY
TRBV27	ASRDAGSYEQY
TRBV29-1	SVEDRLTGRNEQF
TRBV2	ASSDPSPGYSPLH
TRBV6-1	ASLQAEGWKEKLF
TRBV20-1	SATINYGYT